Listed below are T cell receptor beta chains from one sample, sequenced in a study of PD-1 blockade in mismatch repair-deficient tumors. The protocol was immunoSEQ multiplex PCR, while the TCRdb copy is restricted to in-frame clones and leaves out a portion. The sample carries 40,000 to 60,000 clones, under 85% recorded once. This specimen was PBMCs, taken before pembrolizumab treatment. The receptors shown here come from an adult with mismatch repair-deficient cancer. CDR3s include the opening cysteine and the closing phenylalanine or tryptophan. The order of the fields is clone size, D gene, CDR3 length, J gene, V gene, CDR3 DNA, CDR3 protein. D genes are given only for firm matches. The size of a clone is reported for some rows only, either as once, few or many, or as a class for expanded clones.

NA,NA,13,TRBJ1-2,TRBV14,TGTGCCAGCAGCCAAGACGGGACCTATGGCTACACCTTC,CASSQDGTYGYTF
NA,TRBD2,14,TRBJ2-7,TRBV10-3,TGTGCCATCAGTGCACTAGCGAGTTCCTACGAGCAGTACTTC,CAISALASSYEQYF
once,TRBD2,17,TRBJ2-1,TRBV4-1,TGCGCCAGCAGCCCCGGGACTAGCGCCAGCTCCTACAATGAGCAGTTCTTC,CASSPGTSASSYNEQFF
few,NA,12,TRBJ1-4,TRBV29-1,TGCAGCGCAACCGGGACAACTGAAAAACTGTTTTTT,CSATGTTEKLFF
once,NA,13,TRBJ2-3,TRBV10-3,TGTGCCATCAGTGACTTTAGCACAGATACGCAGTATTTT,CAISDFSTDTQYF
NA,NA,14,TRBJ1-5,TRBV7-2,TGTGCCAGCAGCTTACAACCCTCCGGTCAGCCCCAGCATTTT,CASSLQPSGQPQHF
NA,TRBD1,16,TRBJ2-1,TRBV27,TGTGCCAGCACTCTACTACAGGGGAACTTAGGTAATGAGCAGTTCTTC,CASTLLQGNLGNEQFF
NA,NA,16,TRBJ2-4,TRBV9,TGTGCCAGCAGCGCCCGGGACACTCTAGCCAAAAACATTCAGTACTTC,CASSARDTLAKNIQYF
NA,NA,15,TRBJ2-3,TRBV7-3,TGTGCCAGCAGCTCTTCCCTACAGGGCACAGATACGCAGTATTTT,CASSSSLQGTDTQYF
NA,NA,14,TRBJ1-1,TRBV5-6,TGTGCCAGCAGCTCAGGACAAGGGGTTGGAGGAGCTTTCTTT,CASSSGQGVGGAFF
few,NA,13,TRBJ2-7,TRBV19,TGTGCCAGTAGAGAGGACGGTACCTACGAGCAGTACTTC,CASREDGTYEQYF
NA,TRBD1,14,TRBJ2-3,TRBV29-1,TGCAGCGCACGGACAGGGGGCTGGAGGGATACGCAGTATTTT,CSARTGGWRDTQYF
NA,TRBD2,16,TRBJ2-7,TRBV5-4,TGTGCCAGCAGCTCGCCGACTAGCGGGAGGATACACGAGCAGTACTTC,CASSSPTSGRIHEQYF
NA,NA,13,TRBJ2-6,TRBV28,TGTGCCATAGAATCTTCTGGGGCCAACGTCCTGACTTTC,CAIESSGANVLTF
NA,NA,15,TRBJ2-1,TRBV11-3,TGTGCCAGCAGCTCCGGGACCCAAATAAACAATGAGCAGTTCTTC,CASSSGTQINNEQFF
NA,TRBD1,14,TRBJ1-5,TRBV19,TGTGCCAGTAGGGGACAGCTCCGTGATCAGCCCCAGCATTTT,CASRGQLRDQPQHF
NA,NA,14,TRBJ2-5,TRBV6-1,TGTGCCAGCAGTGAGTCGGCAGGGCAAGAGACCCAGTACTTC,CASSESAGQETQYF
few,NA,14,TRBJ1-2,TRBV5-1,TGCGCCAGCAGCTCCGCGGATGCGACCTATGGCTACACCTTC,CASSSADATYGYTF
NA,NA,15,TRBJ1-2,TRBV9,TGTGCCAGCAGCGCTGGGGAGGGCAGGTCTGGAGGCTACACCTTC,CASSAGEGRSGGYTF
NA,NA,16,TRBJ1-2,TRBV9,TGTGCCAGCAGCGTGGAGGTTTGGGGAGGGAACTATGGCTACACCTTC,CASSVEVWGGNYGYTF
NA,NA,15,TRBJ2-5,TRBV4-3,TGCGCCAGCAGCCAAGATCTTAACAGCTTCGGGACCCAGTACTTC,CASSQDLNSFGTQYF
NA,TRBD1,16,TRBJ2-1,TRBV5-6,TGTGCCAGCAGCCAACTTGGGCAGGGGGCAATCGATGAGCAGTTCTTC,CASSQLGQGAIDEQFF
once,NA,17,TRBJ2-7,TRBV19,TGTGCCAGTAGTATAGACCGGTCGCCGCCTCGGAGAGGCGAGCAGTACTTC,CASSIDRSPPRRGEQYF
NA,NA,15,TRBJ1-1,TRBV19,TGTGCCAGTAAAACCAGGGACACCATCCCAACTGAAGCTTTCTTT,CASKTRDTIPTEAFF